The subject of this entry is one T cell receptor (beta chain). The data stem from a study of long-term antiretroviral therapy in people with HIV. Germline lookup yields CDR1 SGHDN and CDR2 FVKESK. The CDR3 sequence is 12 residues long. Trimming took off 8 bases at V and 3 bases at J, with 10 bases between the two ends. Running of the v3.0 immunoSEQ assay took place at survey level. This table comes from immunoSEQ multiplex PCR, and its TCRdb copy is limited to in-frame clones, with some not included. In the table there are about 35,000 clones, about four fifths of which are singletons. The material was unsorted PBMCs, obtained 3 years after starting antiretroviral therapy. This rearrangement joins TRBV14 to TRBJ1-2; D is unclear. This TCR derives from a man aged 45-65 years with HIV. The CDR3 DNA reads TGTGCCAGCTGTGGACGGGACTATGGCTACACCTTC. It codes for CASCGRDYGYTF.